Listed below are T cell receptor beta chains from one sample, sequenced in a study of beta chain features in type 1 diabetes. Method: immunoSEQ multiplex PCR; TCRdb's copy keeps in-frame clones and lacks some. The sample has about 140,000 clones; 6.9% are singletons. Sequencing was performed on central memory CD4+ T cells from blood. Every receptor here comes from a woman aged 25 to 39 in good health. The conserved cysteine and the conserved F or W are not part of the CDR3 here.

CDR3aa: ASSFYSTVNEQF
len: 12
v_gene: TRBV27

CDR3aa: AWWRGVTEAF
len: 10
v_gene: TRBV30

CDR3aa: ASSRSSGRVGTGELF
len: 15
v_gene: TRBV5-1

CDR3aa: ASVDGQGARNEQF
len: 13
v_gene: TRBV6-5

CDR3aa: ASSVALAGTGELF
len: 13
v_gene: TRBV9

CDR3aa: ASRGGNQPQH
len: 10
v_gene: TRBV6-6

CDR3aa: ASSVDTGLDTEAF
len: 13
v_gene: TRBV9

CDR3aa: ASIPGKAYNEQF
len: 12
v_gene: TRBV2

CDR3aa: ASSPTGNQPQH
len: 11
v_gene: TRBV5-1

CDR3aa: ASSLSLKLDTQY
len: 12
v_gene: TRBV28

CDR3aa: ASSRPGRGTYEQY
len: 13
v_gene: TRBV4-2

CDR3aa: SASGNYEQY
len: 9
v_gene: TRBV20-1

CDR3aa: ASSPVERYNEQF
len: 12
v_gene: TRBV5-4

CDR3aa: AISEQSGTGELF
len: 12
v_gene: TRBV10-3

CDR3aa: ASRADRESSEQY
len: 12
v_gene: TRBV7-9

CDR3aa: ASSLGQGGSSSPLH
len: 14
v_gene: TRBV7-9

CDR3aa: ASSIGQDAYGYT
len: 12
v_gene: TRBV19

CDR3aa: ASSLALRGTQPQH
len: 13
v_gene: TRBV7-2

CDR3aa: ASRSTGKGYEQY
len: 12
v_gene: TRBV28

CDR3aa: ASSGYGTSGSTEQF
len: 14
v_gene: TRBV19

CDR3aa: ASSLRGRDTDTQY
len: 13
v_gene: TRBV5-4

CDR3aa: ASTDLRDLTYEQY
len: 13
v_gene: TRBV2

CDR3aa: ASSPRRAGESGQY
len: 13
v_gene: TRBV7-9

CDR3aa: ASSPSTSYNEQF
len: 12
v_gene: TRBV7-3

CDR3aa: ASSPRKAASYNEQF
len: 14
v_gene: TRBV11-1